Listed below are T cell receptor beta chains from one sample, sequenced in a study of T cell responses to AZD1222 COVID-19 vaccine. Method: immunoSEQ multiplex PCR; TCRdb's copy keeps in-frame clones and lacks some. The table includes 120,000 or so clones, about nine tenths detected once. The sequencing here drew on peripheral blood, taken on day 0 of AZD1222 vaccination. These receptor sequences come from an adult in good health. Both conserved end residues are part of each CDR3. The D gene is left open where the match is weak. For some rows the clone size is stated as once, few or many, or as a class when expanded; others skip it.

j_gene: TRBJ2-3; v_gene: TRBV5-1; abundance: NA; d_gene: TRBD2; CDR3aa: CASSLGIAGVADTQYF; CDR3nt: TGCGCCAGCAGCTTGGGGATAGCGGGAGTGGCAGATACGCAGTATTTT
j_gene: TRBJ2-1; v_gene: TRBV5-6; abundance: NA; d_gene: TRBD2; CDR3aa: CASTFGPLAGPYNEQFF; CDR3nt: TGTGCCAGCACCTTTGGGCCTCTAGCGGGGCCCTACAATGAGCAGTTCTTC
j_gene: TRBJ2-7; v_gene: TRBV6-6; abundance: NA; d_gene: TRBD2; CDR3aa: CASSRRLAPYEQYF; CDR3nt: TGTGCCAGCAGTAGGCGACTAGCGCCCTACGAGCAGTACTTC
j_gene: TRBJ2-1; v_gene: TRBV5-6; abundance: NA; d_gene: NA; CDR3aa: CASSLRGGLSYNEQFF; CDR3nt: TGTGCCAGCAGCTTGAGGGGGGGACTTTCCTACAATGAGCAGTTCTTC
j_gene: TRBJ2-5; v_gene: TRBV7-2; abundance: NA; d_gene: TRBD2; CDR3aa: CASSRRLAGVGETQYF; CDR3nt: TGTGCCAGCAGTCGTAGACTAGCGGGAGTTGGGGAGACCCAGTACTTC
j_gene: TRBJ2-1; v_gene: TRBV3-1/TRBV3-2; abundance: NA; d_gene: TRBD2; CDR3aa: CASSQEGTSVYNEQFF; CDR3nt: TGTGCCAGCAGCCAAGAAGGGACTAGCGTTTACAATGAGCAGTTCTTC
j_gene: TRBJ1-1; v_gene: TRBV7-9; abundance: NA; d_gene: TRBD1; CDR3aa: CASSTTGGGRNTEAFF; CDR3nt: TGTGCCAGCAGCACTACAGGGGGCGGAAGGAACACTGAAGCTTTCTTT
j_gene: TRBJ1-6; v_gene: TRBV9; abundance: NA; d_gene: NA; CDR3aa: CASSVGAGPNSPLHF; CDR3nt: TGTGCCAGCAGCGTAGGGGCAGGGCCTAATTCACCCCTCCACTTT
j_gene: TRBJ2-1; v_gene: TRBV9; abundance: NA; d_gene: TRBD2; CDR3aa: CASSPRLAGVTNEQFF; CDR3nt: TGTGCCAGCAGCCCCCGATTAGCGGGAGTCACTAATGAGCAGTTCTTC
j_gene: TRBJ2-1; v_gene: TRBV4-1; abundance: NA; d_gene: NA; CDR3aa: CASSQTGRRDNEQFF; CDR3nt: TGCGCCAGCAGCCAAACCGGACGGCGGGACAATGAGCAGTTCTTC
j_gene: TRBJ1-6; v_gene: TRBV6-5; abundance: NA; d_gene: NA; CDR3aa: CASAGNDSPLHF; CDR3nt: TGTGCCAGCGCAGGGAACGACTCACCCCTCCACTTT
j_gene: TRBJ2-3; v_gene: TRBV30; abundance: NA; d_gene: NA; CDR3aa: CAWSVLSDTQYF; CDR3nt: TGTGCCTGGAGTGTACTCAGTGATACGCAGTATTTT
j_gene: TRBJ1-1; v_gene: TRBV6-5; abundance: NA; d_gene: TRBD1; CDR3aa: CASSPWGQLNTEAFF; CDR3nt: TGTGCCAGCAGTCCATGGGGACAGCTGAACACTGAAGCTTTCTTT
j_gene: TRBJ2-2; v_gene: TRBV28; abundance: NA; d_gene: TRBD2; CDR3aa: CASRPGLAGVGGELFF; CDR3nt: TGTGCCAGCAGACCGGGACTAGCGGGAGTGGGCGGGGAGCTGTTTTTT
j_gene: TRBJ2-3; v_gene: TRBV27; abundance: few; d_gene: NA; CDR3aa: CASSDRDLGSDTQYF; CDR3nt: TGTGCCAGCAGCGACCGGGACCTCGGGTCGGATACGCAGTATTTT
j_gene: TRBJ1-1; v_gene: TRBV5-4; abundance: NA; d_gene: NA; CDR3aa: CASSLSAGNTEAFF; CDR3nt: TGTGCCAGCAGCTTGTCTGCTGGGAACACTGAAGCTTTCTTT
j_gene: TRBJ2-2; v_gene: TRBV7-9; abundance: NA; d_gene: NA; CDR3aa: CASSLDRPGELFF; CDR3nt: TGTGCCAGCAGCTTAGACAGGCCCGGGGAGCTGTTTTTT
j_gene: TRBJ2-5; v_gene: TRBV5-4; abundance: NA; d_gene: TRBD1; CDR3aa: CASSLEGTGVRETQYF; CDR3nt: TGTGCCAGCAGCTTGGAGGGGACAGGGGTCAGGGAGACCCAGTACTTC
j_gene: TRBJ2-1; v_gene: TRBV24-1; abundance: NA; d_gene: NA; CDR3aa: CATSDSNSLKQFF; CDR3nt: TGTGCCACCAGTGATTCGAATAGTCTTAAGCAGTTCTTC
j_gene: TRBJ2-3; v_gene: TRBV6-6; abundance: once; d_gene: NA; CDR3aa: CASSLGPYTDTQYF; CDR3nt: TGTGCCAGCAGTCTCGGACCTTACACAGATACGCAGTATTTT
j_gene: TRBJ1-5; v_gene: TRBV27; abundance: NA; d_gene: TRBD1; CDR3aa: CASRPTGAPNQPQHF; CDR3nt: TGTGCCAGCAGACCTACAGGGGCTCCCAATCAGCCCCAGCATTTT
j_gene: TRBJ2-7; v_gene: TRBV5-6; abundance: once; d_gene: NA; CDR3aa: CASSFGGTFGEQYF; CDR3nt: TGTGCCAGCAGCTTTGGCGGGACCTTCGGCGAGCAGTACTTC
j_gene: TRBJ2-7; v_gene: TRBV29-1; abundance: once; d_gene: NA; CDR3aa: CSVEEPGAYEQYF; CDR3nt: TGCAGCGTTGAAGAACCGGGAGCCTACGAGCAGTACTTC
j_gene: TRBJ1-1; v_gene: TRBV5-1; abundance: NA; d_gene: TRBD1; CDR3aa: CASSSIPPSRTGGSIEAFF; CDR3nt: TGCGCCAGCAGCTCGATCCCGCCCTCAAGGACAGGGGGGTCGATTGAAGCTTTCTTT
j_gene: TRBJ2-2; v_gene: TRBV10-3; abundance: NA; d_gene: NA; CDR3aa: CAISEQPTGELFF; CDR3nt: TGTGCCATCAGTGAACAGCCCACCGGGGAGCTGTTTTTT
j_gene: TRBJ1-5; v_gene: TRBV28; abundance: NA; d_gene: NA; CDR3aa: CASRPPGPGLRPQHF; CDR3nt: TGTGCCAGCAGGCCTCCGGGACCGGGGCTACGGCCCCAGCATTTT
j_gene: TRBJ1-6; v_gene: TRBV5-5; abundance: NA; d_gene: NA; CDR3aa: CASSLFPGAGGNSPLHF; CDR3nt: TGTGCCAGCAGCTTGTTCCCTGGCGCCGGCGGGAATTCACCCCTCCACTTT
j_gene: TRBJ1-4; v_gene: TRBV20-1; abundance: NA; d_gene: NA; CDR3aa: CSASSGALGEKLFF; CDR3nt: TGCAGTGCTAGTTCAGGGGCTCTAGGTGAAAAACTGTTTTTT
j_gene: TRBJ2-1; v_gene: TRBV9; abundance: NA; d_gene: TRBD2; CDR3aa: CASSVEGLAVNEQFF; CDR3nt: TGTGCCAGCAGCGTAGAGGGACTAGCGGTCAATGAGCAGTTCTTC
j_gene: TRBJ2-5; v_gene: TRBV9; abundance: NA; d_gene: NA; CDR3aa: CASSVGAYGGETQYF; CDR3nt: TGTGCCAGCAGCGTAGGGGCCTATGGTGGGGAGACCCAGTACTTC
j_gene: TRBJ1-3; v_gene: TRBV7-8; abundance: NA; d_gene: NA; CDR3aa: CASSLAGREQYF; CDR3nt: TGTGCCAGCAGCTTGGCGGGGAGGGAACAATATTTT
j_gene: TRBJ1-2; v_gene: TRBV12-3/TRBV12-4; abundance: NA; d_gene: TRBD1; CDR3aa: CASSPQGGYGYTF; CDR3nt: TGTGCCAGCAGCCCACAGGGGGGCTATGGCTACACCTTC
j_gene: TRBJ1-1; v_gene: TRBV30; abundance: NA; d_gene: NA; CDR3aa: CAWSVGQGWAAFF; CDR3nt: TGTGCCTGGAGTGTAGGGCAGGGTTGGGCGGCTTTCTTT
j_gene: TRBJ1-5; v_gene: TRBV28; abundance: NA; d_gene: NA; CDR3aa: CASSREGFDQPQHF; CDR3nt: TGTGCCAGCAGCCGTGAGGGGTTCGATCAGCCCCAGCATTTT
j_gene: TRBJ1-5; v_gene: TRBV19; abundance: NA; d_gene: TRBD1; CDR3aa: CASSRSQGALGQPQHF; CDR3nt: TGTGCCAGTAGTCGATCACAGGGGGCATTAGGTCAGCCCCAGCATTTT
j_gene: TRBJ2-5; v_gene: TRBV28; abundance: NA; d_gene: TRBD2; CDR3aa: CASSSSGRGMETQYF; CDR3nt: TGTGCCAGCAGTTCTAGCGGGAGAGGTATGGAGACCCAGTACTTC
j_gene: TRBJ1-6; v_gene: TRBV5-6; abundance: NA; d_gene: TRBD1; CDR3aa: CASSLLGPGGRGNSPLHF; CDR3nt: TGTGCCAGCAGCTTGTTGGGACCAGGGGGGCGTGGTAATTCACCCCTCCACTTT
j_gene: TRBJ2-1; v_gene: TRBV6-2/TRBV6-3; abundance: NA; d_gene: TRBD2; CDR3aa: CASSLGLAGSNNEQFF; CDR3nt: TGTGCCAGCAGTTTGGGACTAGCGGGCTCTAACAATGAGCAGTTCTTC
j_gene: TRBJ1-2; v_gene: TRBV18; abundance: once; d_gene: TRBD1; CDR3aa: CASSAGTGRGANYGYTF; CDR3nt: TGTGCCAGCTCGGCAGGGACAGGGCGAGGAGCTAACTATGGCTACACCTTC
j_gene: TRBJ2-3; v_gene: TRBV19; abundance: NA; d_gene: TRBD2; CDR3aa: CASRTSGYTDTQYF; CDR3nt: TGTGCCAGTAGGACTAGCGGATACACAGATACGCAGTATTTT
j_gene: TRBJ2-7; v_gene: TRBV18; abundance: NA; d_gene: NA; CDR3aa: CASSSFNREQYF; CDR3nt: TGTGCCAGCTCATCTTTCAATCGCGAGCAGTACTTC
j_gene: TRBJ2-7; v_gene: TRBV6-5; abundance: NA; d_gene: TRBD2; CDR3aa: CASSYAGTSGTYEQYF; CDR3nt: TGTGCCAGCAGTTACGCCGGGACTAGCGGGACCTACGAGCAGTACTTC